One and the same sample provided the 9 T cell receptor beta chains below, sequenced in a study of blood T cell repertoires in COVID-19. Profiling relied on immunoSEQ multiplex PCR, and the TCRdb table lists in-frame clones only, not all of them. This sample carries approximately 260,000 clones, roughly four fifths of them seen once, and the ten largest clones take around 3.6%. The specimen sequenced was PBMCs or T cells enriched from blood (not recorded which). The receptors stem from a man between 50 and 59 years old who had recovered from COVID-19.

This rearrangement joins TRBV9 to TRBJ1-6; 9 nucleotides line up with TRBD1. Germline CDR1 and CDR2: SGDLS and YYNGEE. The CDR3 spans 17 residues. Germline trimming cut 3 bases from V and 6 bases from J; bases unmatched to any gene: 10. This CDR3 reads CASSAPGTGLLNSPLHF. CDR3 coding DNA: TGTGCCAGCAGCGCTCCCGGGACAGGGCTTCTTAATTCACCCCTCCACTTT.

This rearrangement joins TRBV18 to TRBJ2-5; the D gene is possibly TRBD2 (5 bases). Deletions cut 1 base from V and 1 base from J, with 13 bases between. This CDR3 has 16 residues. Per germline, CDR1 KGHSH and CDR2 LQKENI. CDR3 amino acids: CASSPQWRATQETQYF. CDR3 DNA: TGTGCCAGCTCACCACAATGGCGGGCCACCCAAGAGACCCAGTACTTC.

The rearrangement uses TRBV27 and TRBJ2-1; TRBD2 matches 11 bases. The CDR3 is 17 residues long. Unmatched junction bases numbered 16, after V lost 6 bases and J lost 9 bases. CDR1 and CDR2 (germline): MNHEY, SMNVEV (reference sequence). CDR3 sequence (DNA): TGTGCCAGCAGACTAATTAGCGGGAGGGCCCCGTTCGGTGAGCAGTTCTTC. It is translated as CASRLISGRAPFGEQFF.

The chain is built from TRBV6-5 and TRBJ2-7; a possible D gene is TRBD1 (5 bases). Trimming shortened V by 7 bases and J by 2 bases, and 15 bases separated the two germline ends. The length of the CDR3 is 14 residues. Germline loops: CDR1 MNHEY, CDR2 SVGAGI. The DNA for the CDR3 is TGTGCCAGCAAGAACAAAACAGGTCCCTACGAGCAGTACTTC. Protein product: CASKNKTGPYEQYF.

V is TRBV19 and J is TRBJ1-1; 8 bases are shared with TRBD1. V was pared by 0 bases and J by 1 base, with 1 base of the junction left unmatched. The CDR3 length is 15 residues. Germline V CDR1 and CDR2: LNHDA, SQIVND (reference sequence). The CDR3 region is CASSIEGTGNTEAFF. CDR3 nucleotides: TGTGCCAGTAGTATAGAAGGGACAGGGAACACTGAAGCTTTCTTT.

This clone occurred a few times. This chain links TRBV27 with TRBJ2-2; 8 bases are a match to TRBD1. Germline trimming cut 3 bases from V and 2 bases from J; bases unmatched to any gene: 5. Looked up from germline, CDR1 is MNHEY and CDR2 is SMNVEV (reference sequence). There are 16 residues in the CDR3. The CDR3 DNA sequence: TGTGCCAGCAGTTTTTTCGGGACAGGTAACACCGGGGAGCTGTTTTTT. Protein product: CASSFFGTGNTGELFF.

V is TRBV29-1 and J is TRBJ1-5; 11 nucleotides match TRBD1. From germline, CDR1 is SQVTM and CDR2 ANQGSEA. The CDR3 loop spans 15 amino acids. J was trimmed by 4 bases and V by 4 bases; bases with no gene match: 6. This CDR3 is CSVAPGQGANQPQHF. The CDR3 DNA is TGCAGCGTTGCCCCCGGACAGGGGGCGAATCAGCCCCAGCATTTT.

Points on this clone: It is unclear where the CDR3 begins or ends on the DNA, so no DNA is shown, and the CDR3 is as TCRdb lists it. The CDR3 loop reads CASSSSGQGGNEQFF. This chain connects TRBV28 to TRBJ2-1; the table's D call TRBD1 went unverified against the DNA. In germline, CDR1 is MDHEN, CDR2 SYDVKM. With termini counted, the CDR3 has 15 amino acids.

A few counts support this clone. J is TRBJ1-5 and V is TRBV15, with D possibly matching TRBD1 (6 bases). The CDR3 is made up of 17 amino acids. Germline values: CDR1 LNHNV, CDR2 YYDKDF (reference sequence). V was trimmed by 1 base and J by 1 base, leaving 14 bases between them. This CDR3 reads CATSRVGQRWSNQPQHF. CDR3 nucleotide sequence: TGTGCCACCAGCAGAGTTGGACAGCGTTGGAGCAATCAGCCCCAGCATTTT.